The rows below give T cell receptor beta chains drawn from one sample of a study of control samples from healthy donors and cancer patients. Clones were read by immunoSEQ multiplex PCR, and TCRdb kept only the in-frame ones, dropping some. The sample lists some 250,000 clones, roughly 80% occurring once. The sequenced sample consisted of PBMCs. The receptors originated from a woman aged 55-75 years with lung cancer. Each CDR3 is given with its conserved first and last residue. D genes are given only for firm matches. Clone size is not always given. Where it is, it says once, few, many or a class for expanded clones.

TRBJ2-3 | once | TRBD2 | TRBV4-2 | TGTGCCAGCAGCCAAGAAGCTCGGAGCGGGGGGAGCACAGATACGCAGTATTTT | CASSQEARSGGSTDTQYF
TRBJ1-6 | . | . | TRBV2 | TGTGCCAGCAGTGATACGGGAAAAACTAATTCACCCCTCCACTTT | CASSDTGKTNSPLHF
TRBJ1-5 | . | TRBD1 | TRBV6-5 | TGTGCCAGCCTTTGGGACAGGTTTGAGCCCCAGCATTTT | CASLWDRFEPQHF
TRBJ1-6 | . | TRBD1 | TRBV2 | TGTGCCAGCAGTGGCGGGACAGTACGTTCACCCCTCCACTTT | CASSGGTVRSPLHF
TRBJ1-5 | . | . | TRBV11-2 | TGTGCCAGCAGCATCACGACGGGGAATCAGCCCCAGCATTTT | CASSITTGNQPQHF
TRBJ2-2 | . | . | TRBV24-1 | TGTGCCACCAGTGATTTGCGAGGAACCGGGGAGCTGTTTTTT | CATSDLRGTGELFF
TRBJ2-1 | . | TRBD2 | TRBV5-4 | TGTGCCAGCAGCTTGGGGGGACTAGCAGTCAATGAGCAGTTCTTC | CASSLGGLAVNEQFF
TRBJ2-2 | . | . | TRBV4-1 | TGCGCCAGCAGCCTAAACGGGGAAGGATTCGCCGGGGAGCTGTTTTTT | CASSLNGEGFAGELFF
TRBJ2-2 | . | TRBD1 | TRBV7-7 | TGTGCCAGCAGCCCAGGACAGGGGCGTTTACCCGGGGAGCTGTTTTTT | CASSPGQGRLPGELFF
TRBJ1-4 | . | . | TRBV5-4 | TGTGCCAGCAGCAGTAGACAGAGGGAAAAACTGTTTTTT | CASSSRQREKLFF
TRBJ2-4 | . | TRBD2 | TRBV4-1 | TGCGCCAGCAGCCAAGGAAGCGGGGGGGTAGGCATTCAGTACTTC | CASSQGSGGVGIQYF
TRBJ1-2 | . | . | TRBV20-1 | TGCAGTGCTTCCGGGACTAGCGGCTACACCTTC | CSASGTSGYTF
TRBJ1-1 | . | TRBD1 | TRBV5-4 | TGTGCCAGCAGCCTCGGACAGGGCGGGACTGAAGCTTTCTTT | CASSLGQGGTEAFF
TRBJ2-7 | few | . | TRBV6-6 | TGTGCCAGCAGTTACAGGGGGGACGCGGACGAGCAGTACTTC | CASSYRGDADEQYF
TRBJ2-7 | . | TRBD2 | TRBV2 | TGTGCCAGCAGTCTTAGCGGGGGGGCCGCATACGAGCAGTACTTC | CASSLSGGAAYEQYF
TRBJ2-1 | once | TRBD2 | TRBV5-1 | TGCGCCAGCAGCTTGGAGCGGGGGGGCGTTGAGCAGTTCTTC | CASSLERGGVEQFF
TRBJ2-5 | . | TRBD1 | TRBV5-1 | TGCGCCAGCAGCTTGGGACAGGGAGAGACCCAGTACTTC | CASSLGQGETQYF
TRBJ1-2 | . | . | TRBV7-8 | TGTGCCAGCAGCTTAGGTGGAGTAAACTATGGCTACACCTTC | CASSLGGVNYGYTF
TRBJ2-7 | . | TRBD1 | TRBV6-7 | TGTGCCAGCACCGAGACAGGGGGCGGCGAGCAGTACTTC | CASTETGGGEQYF
TRBJ2-7 | . | . | TRBV20-1 | TGCAGTGCCAACCACGGTGACGAGCAGTACTTC | CSANHGDEQYF
TRBJ1-2 | . | . | TRBV7-9 | TGTGCCAGCAGCTTAGGGATGGACGGCTACACCTTC | CASSLGMDGYTF
TRBJ1-1 | . | . | TRBV19 | TGTGCCAGTAGTACAGGAGGGTGGAACACTGAAGCTTTCTTT | CASSTGGWNTEAFF
TRBJ2-5 | . | . | TRBV5-1 | TGCGCCAGCAGCTTGTGGGGGAGCCCAAACACCCGGCCGGAGACCCAGTACTTC | CASSLWGSPNTRPETQYF
TRBJ2-2 | . | TRBD1 | TRBV7-9 | TGTGCCAGCAGCCCACAGGGGTCGGCGAACACCGGGGAGCTGTTTTTT | CASSPQGSANTGELFF
TRBJ2-5 | many | TRBD2 | TRBV4-2 | TGTGCCAGCAGCCAAGTATCAGCGGGGGGGCCCCAAGAGACCCAGTACTTC | CASSQVSAGGPQETQYF
TRBJ1-2 | . | . | TRBV27 | TGTGCCAGCAGCCCCAGGGGAACTAACTATGGCTACACCTTC | CASSPRGTNYGYTF
TRBJ2-2 | . | . | TRBV7-3 | TGTGCCAGCAGCTTGTCCTACATCACCGGGGAGCTGTTTTTT | CASSLSYITGELFF
TRBJ2-7 | . | . | TRBV6-2/TRBV6-3 | TGTGCCAGCAGTGCAGGGGTGTACTACGAGCAGTACTTC | CASSAGVYYEQYF
TRBJ1-1 | . | TRBD1 | TRBV27 | TGTGCCAGCAGTCCTGGGACAGGGGGAGTGAACACTGAAGCTTTCTTT | CASSPGTGGVNTEAFF
TRBJ1-1 | . | . | TRBV27 | TGTGCCAGCAGTTTATCGACCGGTATGAACACTGAAGCTTTCTTT | CASSLSTGMNTEAFF
TRBJ2-3 | . | . | TRBV5-4 | TGTGCCAGCACAGAGGCGGAGTTCACAGATACGCAGTATTTT | CASTEAEFTDTQYF
TRBJ1-5 | . | TRBD1 | TRBV7-9 | TGTGCCAGCAGCTTGACAGGGGCCAATCAGCCCCAGCATTTT | CASSLTGANQPQHF
TRBJ2-1 | . | TRBD1 | TRBV7-8 | TGTGCCAGCAGCTTACTCCAGTCGACAGGGGCGGGTGAGCAGTTCTTC | CASSLLQSTGAGEQFF
TRBJ2-7 | . | . | TRBV10-3 | TGTGCCATCAGGGGGGCGGGGAAGGAGCAGTACTTC | CAIRGAGKEQYF
TRBJ2-3 | . | TRBD2 | TRBV6-1 | TGTGCCAGCAGTCCTGGGGGCGGGGGGGCAGATACGCAGTATTTT | CASSPGGGGADTQYF
TRBJ1-2 | . | . | TRBV14 | TGTGCCAGCAGCCCGAGGCAGGGTGGTGGCTACACCTTC | CASSPRQGGGYTF
TRBJ1-1 | once | . | TRBV2 | TGTGCCAGCAAGCTCTCGGGGACACCGAACACTGAAGCTTTCTTT | CASKLSGTPNTEAFF
TRBJ1-1 | . | . | TRBV4-1 | TGCGCCAGCAGCCCACAAGAAGGGAGTAGCACTGAAGCTTTCTTT | CASSPQEGSSTEAFF
TRBJ1-5 | few | TRBD1 | TRBV28 | TGTGCCAGCAGTCCTCACAGGGGCGCTCAGCCCCAGCATTTT | CASSPHRGAQPQHF
TRBJ2-3 | . | . | TRBV24-1 | TGTGCCACCAGTGCAGCGCGAACCAGCACAGATACGCAGTATTTT | CATSAARTSTDTQYF
TRBJ2-6 | once | . | TRBV5-1 | TGCGCCAGCAGCAGCGGACGGACCTCTGGGGCCAACGTCCTGACTTTC | CASSSGRTSGANVLTF
TRBJ2-3 | . | . | TRBV6-9 | TGTGCCAGCAGTTATCGACTTAGCACAGATACGCAGTATTTT | CASSYRLSTDTQYF
TRBJ1-1 | . | TRBD1 | TRBV6-5 | TGTGCCAGCAGGCGGACAGGGGAGAGCACTGAAGCTTTCTTT | CASRRTGESTEAFF
TRBJ2-7 | once | . | TRBV24-1 | TGTGCCACCAGTGCTGGCGCTAGCGTTTACTTC | CATSAGASVYF
TRBJ1-5 | . | TRBD1 | TRBV28 | TGTGCCAGCAGGGGGGCGCAGGGGGGCAATCAGCCCCAGCATTTT | CASRGAQGGNQPQHF
TRBJ1-4 | . | TRBD1 | TRBV28 | TGTGCCAGCAGTTTCTGGGACAGCACAACTAATGAAAAACTGTTTTTT | CASSFWDSTTNEKLFF
TRBJ1-2 | . | TRBD1 | TRBV5-4 | TGTGCCAGCAGCCCCCGGGACAGGCTGGGGGGCTACACCTTC | CASSPRDRLGGYTF
TRBJ1-4 | . | TRBD1 | TRBV5-1 | TGCGCCAGCAGCTTAAACAGGGGGAATGAAAAACTGTTTTTT | CASSLNRGNEKLFF
TRBJ1-1 | few | TRBD1 | TRBV27 | TGTGCCAGCAGTTTAACCCCGACAGGGCTAGAGACTGAAGCTTTCTTT | CASSLTPTGLETEAFF
TRBJ2-2 | . | . | TRBV19 | TGTGCCAGTAGACAGCAGGGGGGTACCGGGGAGCTGTTTTTT | CASRQQGGTGELFF
TRBJ1-2 | . | . | TRBV10-2 | TGCGCCAGCAGTGTCTCCATTGGGCGGTGGGGCTACACCTTC | CASSVSIGRWGYTF
TRBJ2-3 | . | . | TRBV3-1/TRBV3-2 | TGTGCCAGCAGCACCCGCTCGAGGGCCTCAGGGACGCAGTATTTT | CASSTRSRASGTQYF
TRBJ2-3 | few | . | TRBV5-1 | TGCGCCAGCACCCGGGACCAGGGCACAGATACGCAGTATTTT | CASTRDQGTDTQYF
TRBJ1-2 | . | . | TRBV12-3/TRBV12-4 | TGTGCCAGCAGTCGAGGGGGGGGTTATGGCTACACCTTC | CASSRGGGYGYTF
TRBJ2-3 | . | . | TRBV7-9 | TGTGCCAGCAGCTTAGGATGGGATACGCAGTATTTT | CASSLGWDTQYF
TRBJ1-5 | few | . | TRBV2 | TGTGCCAGCAGTGAGTCGGTCAATAGCAATCAGCCCCAGCATTTT | CASSESVNSNQPQHF